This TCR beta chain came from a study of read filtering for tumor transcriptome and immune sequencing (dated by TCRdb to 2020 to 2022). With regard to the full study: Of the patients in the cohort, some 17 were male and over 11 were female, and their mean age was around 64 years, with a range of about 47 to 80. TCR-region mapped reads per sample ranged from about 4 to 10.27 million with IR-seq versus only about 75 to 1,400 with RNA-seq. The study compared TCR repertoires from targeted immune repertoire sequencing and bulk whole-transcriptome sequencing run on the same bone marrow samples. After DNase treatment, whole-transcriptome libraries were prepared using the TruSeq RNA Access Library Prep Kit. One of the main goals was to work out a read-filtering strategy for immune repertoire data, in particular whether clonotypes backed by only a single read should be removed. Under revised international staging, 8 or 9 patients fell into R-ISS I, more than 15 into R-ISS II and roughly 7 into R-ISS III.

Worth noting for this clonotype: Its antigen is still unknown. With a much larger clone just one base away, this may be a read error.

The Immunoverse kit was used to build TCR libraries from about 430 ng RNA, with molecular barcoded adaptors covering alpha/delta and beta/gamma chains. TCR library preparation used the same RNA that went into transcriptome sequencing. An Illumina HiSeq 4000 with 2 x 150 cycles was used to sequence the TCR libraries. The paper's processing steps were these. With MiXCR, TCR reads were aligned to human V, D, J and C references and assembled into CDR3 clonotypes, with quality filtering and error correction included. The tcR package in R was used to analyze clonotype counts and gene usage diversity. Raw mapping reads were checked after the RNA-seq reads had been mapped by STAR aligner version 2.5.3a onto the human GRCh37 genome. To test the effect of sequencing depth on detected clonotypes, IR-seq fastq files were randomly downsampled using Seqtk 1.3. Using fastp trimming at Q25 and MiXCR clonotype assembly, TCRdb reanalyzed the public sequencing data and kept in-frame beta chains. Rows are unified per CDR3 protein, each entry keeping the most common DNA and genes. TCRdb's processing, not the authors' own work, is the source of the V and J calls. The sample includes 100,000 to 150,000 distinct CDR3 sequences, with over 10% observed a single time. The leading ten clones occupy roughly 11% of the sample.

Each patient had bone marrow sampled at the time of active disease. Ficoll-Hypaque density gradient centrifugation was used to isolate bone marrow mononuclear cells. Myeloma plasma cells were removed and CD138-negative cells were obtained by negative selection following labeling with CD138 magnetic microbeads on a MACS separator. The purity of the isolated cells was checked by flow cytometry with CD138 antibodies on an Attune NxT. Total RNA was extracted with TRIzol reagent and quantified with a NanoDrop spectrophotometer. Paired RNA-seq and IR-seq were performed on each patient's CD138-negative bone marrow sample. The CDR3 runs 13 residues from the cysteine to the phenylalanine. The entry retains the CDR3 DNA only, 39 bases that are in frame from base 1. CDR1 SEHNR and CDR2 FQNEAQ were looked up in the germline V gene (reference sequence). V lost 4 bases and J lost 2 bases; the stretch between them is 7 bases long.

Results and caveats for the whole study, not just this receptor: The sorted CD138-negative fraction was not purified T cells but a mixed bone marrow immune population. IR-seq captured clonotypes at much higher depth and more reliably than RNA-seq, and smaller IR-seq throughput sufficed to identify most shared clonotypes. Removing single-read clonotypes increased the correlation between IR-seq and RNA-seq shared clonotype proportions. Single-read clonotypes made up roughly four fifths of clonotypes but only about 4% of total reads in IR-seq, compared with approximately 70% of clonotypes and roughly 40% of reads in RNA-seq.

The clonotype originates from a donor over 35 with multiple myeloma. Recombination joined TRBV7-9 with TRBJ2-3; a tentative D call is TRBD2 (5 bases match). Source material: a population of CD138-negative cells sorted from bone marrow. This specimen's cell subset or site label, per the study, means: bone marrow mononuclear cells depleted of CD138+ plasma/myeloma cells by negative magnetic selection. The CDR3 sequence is CASSSGVTDTQYF. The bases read TGTGCCAGCAGCTCCGGGGTCACAGATACGCAGTATTTT.